Listed below are T cell receptor beta chains from one sample, sequenced in a study of human T cells and chemical hapten exposure. TCRdb itself ran the RACE reads through MiXCR, one entry per CDR3 protein. The sample shows some 170,000 distinct CDR3 sequences, about a fifth of them seen only once. Specimen: whole blood, collected in connection with sensitization to the hapten diphenylcyclopropenone (DPC). The origin of the receptors is a woman aged 50 to 60 with alopecia areata. Some clones in this sample may be carry-over from other donors' samples. Both conserved end residues are part of each CDR3. D genes are given only for firm matches. A clone size is listed for some rows: how often the clone was seen (once, few, many), or a class if it is expanded.

v_call: TRBV20-1; j_call: TRBJ1-6; clone_size: few; d_call: -; cdr3_aa: CSARAIRENDSPLHF; cdr3_nt: TGCAGTGCTAGAGCTATTCGGGAGAACGATTCACCCCTCCACTTT
v_call: TRBV5-1; j_call: TRBJ2-5; clone_size: -; d_call: -; cdr3_aa: CASSLQTTPGETQYF; cdr3_nt: TGCGCCAGCAGTCTCCAGACCACTCCCGGAGAGACCCAGTACTTC
v_call: TRBV27; j_call: TRBJ1-1; clone_size: few; d_call: -; cdr3_aa: CASSSPTVDTEAFF; cdr3_nt: TGTGCCAGCAGTTCCCCCACGGTTGACACTGAAGCTTTCTTT
v_call: TRBV7-3; j_call: TRBJ2-4; clone_size: few; d_call: -; cdr3_aa: CASSPGGKNIQYF; cdr3_nt: TGTGCCAGCAGCCCTGGCGGCAAAAACATTCAGTACTTC
v_call: TRBV29-1; j_call: TRBJ2-1; clone_size: few; d_call: -; cdr3_aa: CSVEDRGYHEQFF; cdr3_nt: TGCAGCGTTGAAGATCGGGGGTACCATGAGCAGTTCTTC
v_call: TRBV12-3/TRBV12-4; j_call: TRBJ1-6; clone_size: few; d_call: TRBD1; cdr3_aa: CASTSGTADSPLHF; cdr3_nt: TGTGCCAGCACCTCCGGGACAGCCGATTCACCCCTCCACTTT
v_call: TRBV2; j_call: TRBJ2-5; clone_size: -; d_call: -; cdr3_aa: CASRAGIQETQYF; cdr3_nt: TGTGCCAGCAGGGCCGGGATTCAAGAGACCCAGTACTTC
v_call: TRBV6-1; j_call: TRBJ1-2; clone_size: few; d_call: -; cdr3_aa: CASRGRATNYGYTF; cdr3_nt: TGTGCCAGCAGAGGCAGGGCAACTAACTATGGCTACACCTTC
v_call: TRBV5-5; j_call: TRBJ1-5; clone_size: few; d_call: -; cdr3_aa: CASSLVGDNSNQPQHF; cdr3_nt: TGTGCCAGCAGCTTGGTAGGGGATAATAGCAATCAGCCCCAGCATTTT
v_call: TRBV7-9; j_call: TRBJ2-1; clone_size: few; d_call: TRBD2; cdr3_aa: CASSSLSGRSYNEQFF; cdr3_nt: TGTGCCAGCAGCTCCTTGAGCGGGAGGTCCTACAATGAGCAGTTCTTC
v_call: TRBV7-2; j_call: TRBJ1-2; clone_size: many; d_call: -; cdr3_aa: CASSLGVGDYGYTF; cdr3_nt: TGTGCCAGCAGCTTAGGAGTCGGGGACTATGGCTACACCTTC
v_call: TRBV20-1; j_call: TRBJ2-1; clone_size: few; d_call: TRBD2; cdr3_aa: CSADGTSGRPSRNEQFF; cdr3_nt: TGCAGTGCTGACGGGACTAGCGGGAGGCCCTCCCGTAATGAGCAGTTCTTC
v_call: TRBV12-3/TRBV12-4; j_call: TRBJ2-2; clone_size: few; d_call: -; cdr3_aa: CASSLGLFSTGELFF; cdr3_nt: TGTGCCAGCAGTTTAGGACTCTTCAGCACCGGGGAGCTGTTTTTT
v_call: TRBV10-3; j_call: TRBJ2-4; clone_size: -; d_call: -; cdr3_aa: CATAGSDAFEGIQYF; cdr3_nt: TGTGCCACCGCAGGTAGCGACGCATTTGAGGGCATTCAGTACTTC
v_call: TRBV9; j_call: TRBJ1-6; clone_size: -; d_call: -; cdr3_aa: CASSVEGVSSYNSPLHF; cdr3_nt: TGTGCCAGCAGCGTAGAGGGGGTGAGCTCCTATAATTCACCCCTCCACTTT
v_call: TRBV12-3/TRBV12-4; j_call: TRBJ1-5; clone_size: -; d_call: -; cdr3_aa: CASSLSPGNQPQHF; cdr3_nt: TGTGCCAGCAGCCTCTCCCCGGGGAATCAGCCCCAGCATTTT
v_call: TRBV20-1; j_call: TRBJ2-1; clone_size: few; d_call: TRBD2; cdr3_aa: CSASTRLAGGPGEQFF; cdr3_nt: TGCAGTGCTTCAACCCGACTAGCGGGAGGGCCTGGTGAGCAGTTCTTC
v_call: TRBV20-1; j_call: TRBJ2-1; clone_size: few; d_call: -; cdr3_aa: CSARGTLGVPYNEQFF; cdr3_nt: TGCAGTGCTAGAGGTACCCTCGGGGTCCCCTACAATGAGCAGTTCTTC
v_call: TRBV3-1; j_call: TRBJ1-5; clone_size: once; d_call: -; cdr3_aa: CASSQFVDQPQHF; cdr3_nt: TGTGCCAGCAGCCAATTTGTCGATCAGCCCCAGCATTTT
v_call: TRBV2; j_call: TRBJ2-1; clone_size: few; d_call: TRBD2; cdr3_aa: CASSIRLAGGNEQFF; cdr3_nt: TGTGCCAGCAGTATACGGTTAGCGGGGGGGAATGAGCAGTTCTTC
v_call: TRBV2; j_call: TRBJ2-1; clone_size: few; d_call: -; cdr3_aa: CASKSVGYEQFF; cdr3_nt: TGTGCCAGCAAGTCGGTGGGCTATGAGCAGTTCTTC
v_call: TRBV20-1; j_call: TRBJ2-7; clone_size: few; d_call: -; cdr3_aa: CSARAGTYEQYF; cdr3_nt: TGCAGTGCTAGGGCCGGGACCTACGAGCAGTACTTC
v_call: TRBV7-8; j_call: TRBJ2-1; clone_size: -; d_call: -; cdr3_aa: CASSPRGSGTNNEQFF; cdr3_nt: TGTGCCAGCAGCCCCCGGGGTAGCGGAACGAACAATGAGCAGTTCTTC